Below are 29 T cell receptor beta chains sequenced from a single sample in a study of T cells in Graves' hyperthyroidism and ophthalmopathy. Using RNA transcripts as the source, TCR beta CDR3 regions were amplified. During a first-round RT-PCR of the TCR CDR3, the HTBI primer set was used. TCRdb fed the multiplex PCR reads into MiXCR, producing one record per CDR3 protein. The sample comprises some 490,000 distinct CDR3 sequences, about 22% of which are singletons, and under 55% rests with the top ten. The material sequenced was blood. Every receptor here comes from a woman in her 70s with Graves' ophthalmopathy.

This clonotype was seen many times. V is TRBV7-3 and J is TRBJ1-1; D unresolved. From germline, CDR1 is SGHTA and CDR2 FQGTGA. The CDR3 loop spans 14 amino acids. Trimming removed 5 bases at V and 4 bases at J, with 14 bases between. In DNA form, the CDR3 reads TGTGCCAGCAGCGCCTCAGGAGGTGGCACTGAAGCTTTCTTT. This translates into CASSASGGGTEAFF.

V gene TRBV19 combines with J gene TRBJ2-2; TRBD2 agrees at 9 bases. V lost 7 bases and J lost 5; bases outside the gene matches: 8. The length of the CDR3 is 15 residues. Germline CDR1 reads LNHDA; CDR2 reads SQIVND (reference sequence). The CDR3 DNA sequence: TGTGCCAGTACCGAAGGTAGCGGGAGAACCGGGGAGCTGTTTTTT. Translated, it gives CASTEGSGRTGELFF.

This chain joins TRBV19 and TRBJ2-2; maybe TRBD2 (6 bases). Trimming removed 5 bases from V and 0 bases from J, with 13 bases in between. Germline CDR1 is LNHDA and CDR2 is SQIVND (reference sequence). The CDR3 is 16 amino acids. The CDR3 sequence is CASSPPGTANTGELFF. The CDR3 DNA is TGTGCCAGTAGTCCCCCAGGGACTGCGAACACCGGGGAGCTGTTTTTT.

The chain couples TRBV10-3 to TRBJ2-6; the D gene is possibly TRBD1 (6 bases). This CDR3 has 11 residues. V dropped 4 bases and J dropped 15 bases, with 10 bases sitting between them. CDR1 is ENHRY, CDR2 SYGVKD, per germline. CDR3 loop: CAISGTEGLTF. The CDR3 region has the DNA TGTGCCATCAGTGGGACAGAGGGCCTGACTTTC.

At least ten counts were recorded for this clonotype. Here the CDR3 reads CASSEQGVAYGYTF. Here the CDR3 DNA reads TGTGCCAGCAGTGAGCAGGGGGTGGCCTATGGCTACACCTTC. This chain uses TRBV2 with TRBJ1-2; 7 bases map to TRBD1. V shed 3 bases, J shed 4 bases, and the junction held 5 bases outside the gene matches. Germline lookup yields CDR1 SNHLY and CDR2 FYNNEI. There are 14 residues in the CDR3.

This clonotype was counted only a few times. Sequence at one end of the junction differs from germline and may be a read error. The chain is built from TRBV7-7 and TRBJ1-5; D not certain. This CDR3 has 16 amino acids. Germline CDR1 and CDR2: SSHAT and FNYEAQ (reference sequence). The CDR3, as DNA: TGTGCTAGCAGCTTAAGACGGCCGTCCGTAAATCAGCCCCAGCATTTT. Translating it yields CASSLRRPSVNQPQHF.

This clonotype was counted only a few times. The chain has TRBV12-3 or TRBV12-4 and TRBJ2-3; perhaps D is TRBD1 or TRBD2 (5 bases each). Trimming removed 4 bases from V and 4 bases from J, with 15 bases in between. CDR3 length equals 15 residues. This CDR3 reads CASSSRGQRSDTQYF. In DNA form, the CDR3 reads TGTGCCAGCAGTTCCCGGGGCCAACGTTCAGATACGCAGTATTTT.

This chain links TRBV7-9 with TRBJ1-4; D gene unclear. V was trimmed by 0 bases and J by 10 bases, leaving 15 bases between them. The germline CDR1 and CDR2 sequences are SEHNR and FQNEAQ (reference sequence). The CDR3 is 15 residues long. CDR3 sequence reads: CASSLAVGFEGKLFF. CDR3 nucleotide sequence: TGTGCCAGCAGCTTAGCGGTAGGGTTTGAAGGAAAACTGTTTTTT.

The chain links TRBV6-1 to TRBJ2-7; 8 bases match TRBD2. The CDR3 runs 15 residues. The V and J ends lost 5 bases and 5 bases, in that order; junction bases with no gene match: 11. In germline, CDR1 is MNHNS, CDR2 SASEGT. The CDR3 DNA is TGTGCCAGCAGTTTAACTACCAGCGGGAGCCACGAGCAGTACTTC. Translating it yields CASSLTTSGSHEQYF.

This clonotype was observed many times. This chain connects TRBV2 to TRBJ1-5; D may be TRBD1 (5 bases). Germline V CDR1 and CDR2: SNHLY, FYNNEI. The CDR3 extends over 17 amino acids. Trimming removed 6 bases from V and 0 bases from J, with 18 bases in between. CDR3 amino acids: CASSPRRGLYSNQPQHF. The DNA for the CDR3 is TGTGCCAGCAGCCCCCGACGGGGACTTTATAGCAATCAGCCCCAGCATTTT.

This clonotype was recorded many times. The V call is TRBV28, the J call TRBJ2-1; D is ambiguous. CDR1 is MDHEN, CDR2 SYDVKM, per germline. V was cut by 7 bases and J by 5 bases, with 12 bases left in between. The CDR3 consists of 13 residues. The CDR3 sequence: CASILGNNNEQFF. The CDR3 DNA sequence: TGTGCCAGCATCCTCGGAAATAACAATGAGCAGTTCTTC.

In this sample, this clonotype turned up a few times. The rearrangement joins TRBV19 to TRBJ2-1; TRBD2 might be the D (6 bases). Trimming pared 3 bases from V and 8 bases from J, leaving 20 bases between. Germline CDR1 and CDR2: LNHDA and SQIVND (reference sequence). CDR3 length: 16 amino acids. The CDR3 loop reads CASSMQLATAGYEQFF. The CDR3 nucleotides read TGTGCCAGTAGTATGCAGTTGGCGACGGCGGGATATGAGCAGTTCTTC.

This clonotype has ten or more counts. The CDR3 DNA reads TGTGCCAGCAGTTTTTGGGGGGCCGGGGAAACCCAGTACTTC. It yields the protein CASSFWGAGETQYF. This rearrangement joins TRBV28 to TRBJ2-5; D is possibly TRBD1 or TRBD2 (6 bases each). The CDR3 is 14 amino acids. V gave up 3 bases and J gave up 8 bases, with 16 bases separating them. CDR1 and CDR2 from the germline V gene are MDHEN and SYDVKM.

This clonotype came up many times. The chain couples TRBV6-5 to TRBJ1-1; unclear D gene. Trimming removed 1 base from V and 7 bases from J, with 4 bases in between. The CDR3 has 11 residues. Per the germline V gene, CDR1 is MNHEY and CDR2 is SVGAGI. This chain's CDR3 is CASSYFGEAFF. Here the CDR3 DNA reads TGTGCCAGCAGTTACTTTGGTGAAGCTTTCTTT.

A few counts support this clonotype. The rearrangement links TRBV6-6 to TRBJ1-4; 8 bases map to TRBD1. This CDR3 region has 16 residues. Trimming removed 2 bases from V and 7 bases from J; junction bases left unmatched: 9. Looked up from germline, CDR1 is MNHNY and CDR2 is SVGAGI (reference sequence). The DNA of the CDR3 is TGTGCCAGCAGTTACACCGCAGGGGGCCGGGGTGAAAAACTGTTTTTT. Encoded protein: CASSYTAGGRGEKLFF.

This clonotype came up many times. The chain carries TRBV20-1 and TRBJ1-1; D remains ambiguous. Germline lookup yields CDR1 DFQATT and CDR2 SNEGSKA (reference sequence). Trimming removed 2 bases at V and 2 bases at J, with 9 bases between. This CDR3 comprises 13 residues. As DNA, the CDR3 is TGCAGTGCTAGAAGAATTATAAACACTGAAGCTTTCTTT. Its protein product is CSARRIINTEAFF.

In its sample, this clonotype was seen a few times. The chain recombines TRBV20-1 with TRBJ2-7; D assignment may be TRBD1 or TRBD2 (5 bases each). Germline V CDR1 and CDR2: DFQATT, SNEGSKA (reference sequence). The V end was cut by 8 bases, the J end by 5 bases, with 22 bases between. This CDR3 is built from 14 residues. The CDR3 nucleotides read TGCAGTCCACGACGAGGGGCACAAGGGGACGAGCAGTACTTC. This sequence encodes CSPRRGAQGDEQYF.

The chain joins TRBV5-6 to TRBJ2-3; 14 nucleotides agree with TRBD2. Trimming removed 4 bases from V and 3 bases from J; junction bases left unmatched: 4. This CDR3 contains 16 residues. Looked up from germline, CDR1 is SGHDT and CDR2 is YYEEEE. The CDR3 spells CASSEGLAGATDTQYF. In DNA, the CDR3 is TGTGCCAGCAGCGAGGGACTAGCGGGAGCAACAGATACGCAGTATTTT.

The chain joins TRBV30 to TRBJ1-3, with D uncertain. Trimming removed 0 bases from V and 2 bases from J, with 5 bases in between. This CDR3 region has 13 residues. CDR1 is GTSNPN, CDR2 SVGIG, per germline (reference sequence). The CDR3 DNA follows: TGTGCCTGGAGTGTACGTGCTGGAAACACCATATATTTT. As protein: CAWSVRAGNTIYF.

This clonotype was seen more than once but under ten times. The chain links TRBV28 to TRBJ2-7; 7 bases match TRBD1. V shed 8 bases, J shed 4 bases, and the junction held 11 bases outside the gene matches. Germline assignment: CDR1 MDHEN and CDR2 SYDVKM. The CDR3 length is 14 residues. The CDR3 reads CASLPVDRAYEQYF. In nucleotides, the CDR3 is TGTGCCAGCCTACCGGTTGACAGGGCGTACGAGCAGTACTTC.

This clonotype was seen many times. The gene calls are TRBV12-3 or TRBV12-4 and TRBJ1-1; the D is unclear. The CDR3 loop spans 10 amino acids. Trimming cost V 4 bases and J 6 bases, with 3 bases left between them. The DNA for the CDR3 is TGTGCCAGCAGTTCCGCTGAAGCTTTCTTT. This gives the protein CASSSAEAFF.

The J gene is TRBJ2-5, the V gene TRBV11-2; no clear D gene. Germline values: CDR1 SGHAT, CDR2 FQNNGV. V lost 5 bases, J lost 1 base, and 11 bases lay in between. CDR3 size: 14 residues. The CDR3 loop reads CASSLNQRQETQYF. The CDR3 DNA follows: TGTGCCAGCAGCCTTAACCAGCGCCAAGAGACCCAGTACTTC.

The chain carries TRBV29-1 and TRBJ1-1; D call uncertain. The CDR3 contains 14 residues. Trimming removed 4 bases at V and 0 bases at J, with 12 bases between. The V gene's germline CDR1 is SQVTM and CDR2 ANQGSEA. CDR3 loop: CSVVTDALNTEAFF. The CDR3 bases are TGCAGCGTTGTAACAGACGCACTGAACACTGAAGCTTTCTTT.

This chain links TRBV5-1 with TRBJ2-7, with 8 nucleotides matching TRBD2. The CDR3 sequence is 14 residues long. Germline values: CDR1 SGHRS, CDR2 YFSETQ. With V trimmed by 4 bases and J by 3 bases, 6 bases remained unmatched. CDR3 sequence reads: CASSGGLGIYEQYF. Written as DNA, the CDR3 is TGCGCCAGCAGCGGGGGACTAGGCATCTACGAGCAGTACTTC.

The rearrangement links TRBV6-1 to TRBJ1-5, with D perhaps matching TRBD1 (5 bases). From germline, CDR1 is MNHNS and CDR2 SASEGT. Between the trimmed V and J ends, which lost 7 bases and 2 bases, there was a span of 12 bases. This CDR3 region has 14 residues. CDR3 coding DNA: TGTGCCAGCACTTCAATAGGGGGCAATCAGCCCCAGCATTTT. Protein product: CASTSIGGNQPQHF.

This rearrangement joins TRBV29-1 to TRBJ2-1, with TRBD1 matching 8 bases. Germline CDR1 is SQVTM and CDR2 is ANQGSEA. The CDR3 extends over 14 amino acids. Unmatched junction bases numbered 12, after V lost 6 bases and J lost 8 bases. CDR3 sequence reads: CSVSQRRQGYEQFF. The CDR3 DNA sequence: TGCAGCGTCAGCCAAAGACGACAGGGGTATGAGCAGTTCTTC.

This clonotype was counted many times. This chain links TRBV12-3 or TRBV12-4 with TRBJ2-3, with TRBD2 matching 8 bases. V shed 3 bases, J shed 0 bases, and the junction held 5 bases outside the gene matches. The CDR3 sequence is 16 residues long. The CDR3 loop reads CASSLGREDSTDTQYF. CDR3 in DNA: TGTGCCAGCAGTTTGGGGCGGGAGGATAGCACAGATACGCAGTATTTT.

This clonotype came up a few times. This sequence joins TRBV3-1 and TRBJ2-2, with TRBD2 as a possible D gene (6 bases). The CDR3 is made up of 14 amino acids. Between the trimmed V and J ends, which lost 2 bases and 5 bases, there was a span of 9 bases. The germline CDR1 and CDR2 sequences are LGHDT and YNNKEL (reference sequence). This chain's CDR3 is CASSQRSGTGELFF. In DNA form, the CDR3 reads TGTGCCAGCAGCCAACGTAGCGGTACCGGGGAGCTGTTTTTT.

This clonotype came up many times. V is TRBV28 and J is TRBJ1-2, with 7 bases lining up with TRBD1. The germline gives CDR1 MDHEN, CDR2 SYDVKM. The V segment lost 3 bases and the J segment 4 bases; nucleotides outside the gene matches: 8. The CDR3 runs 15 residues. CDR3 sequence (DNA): TGTGCCAGCAGTTTCCCCAACAGGGGAACCTATGGCTACACCTTC. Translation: CASSFPNRGTYGYTF.